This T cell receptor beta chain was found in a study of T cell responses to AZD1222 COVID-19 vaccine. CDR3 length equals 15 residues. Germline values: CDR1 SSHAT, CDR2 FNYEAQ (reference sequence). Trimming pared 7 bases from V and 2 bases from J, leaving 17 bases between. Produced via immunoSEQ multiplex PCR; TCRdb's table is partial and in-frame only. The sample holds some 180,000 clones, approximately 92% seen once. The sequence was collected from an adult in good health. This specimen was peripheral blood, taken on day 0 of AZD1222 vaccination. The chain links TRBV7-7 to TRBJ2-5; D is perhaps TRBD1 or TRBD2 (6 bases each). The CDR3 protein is CASTQSRGRQETQYF. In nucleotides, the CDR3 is TGTGCCAGCACCCAATCTCGGGGGCGTCAAGAGACCCAGTACTTC.